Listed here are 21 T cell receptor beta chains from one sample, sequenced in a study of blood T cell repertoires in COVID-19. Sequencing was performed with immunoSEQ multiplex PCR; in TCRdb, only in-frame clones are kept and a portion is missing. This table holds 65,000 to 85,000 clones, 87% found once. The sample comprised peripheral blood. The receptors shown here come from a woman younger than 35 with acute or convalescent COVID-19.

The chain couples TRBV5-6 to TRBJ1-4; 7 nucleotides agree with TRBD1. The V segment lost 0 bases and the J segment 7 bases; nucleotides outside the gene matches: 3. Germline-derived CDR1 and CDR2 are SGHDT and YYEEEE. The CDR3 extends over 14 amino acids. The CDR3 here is CASSLVGDSEKLFF. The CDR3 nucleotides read TGTGCCAGCAGCTTGGTAGGGGACAGTGAAAAACTGTTTTTT.

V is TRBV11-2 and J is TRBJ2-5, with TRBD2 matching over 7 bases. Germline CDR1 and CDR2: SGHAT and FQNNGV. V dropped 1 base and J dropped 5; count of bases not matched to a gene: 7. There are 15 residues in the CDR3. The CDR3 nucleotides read TGTGCCAGCAGCTTAGTTTACTGGGGAGGGGAGACCCAGTACTTC. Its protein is CASSLVYWGGETQYF.

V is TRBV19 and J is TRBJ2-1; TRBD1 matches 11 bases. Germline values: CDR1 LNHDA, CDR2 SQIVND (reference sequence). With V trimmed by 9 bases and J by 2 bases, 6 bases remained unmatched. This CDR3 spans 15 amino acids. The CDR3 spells CASKPGQGAYNEQFF. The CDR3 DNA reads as TGTGCCAGCAAACCGGGACAGGGGGCCTACAATGAGCAGTTCTTC.

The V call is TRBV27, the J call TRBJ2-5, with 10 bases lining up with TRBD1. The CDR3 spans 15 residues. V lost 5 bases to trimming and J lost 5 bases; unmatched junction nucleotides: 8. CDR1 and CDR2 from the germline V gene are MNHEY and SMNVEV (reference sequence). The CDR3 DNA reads TGTGCCAGCAGTCGCGAGACAGGGGGCGATGAGACCCAGTACTTC. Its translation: CASSRETGGDETQYF.

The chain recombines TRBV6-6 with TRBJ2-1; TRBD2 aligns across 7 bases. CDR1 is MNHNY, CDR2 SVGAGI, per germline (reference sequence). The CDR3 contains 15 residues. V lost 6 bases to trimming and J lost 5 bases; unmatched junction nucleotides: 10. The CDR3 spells CASRPVAGRNNEQFF. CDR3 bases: TGTGCCAGCAGACCCGTAGCGGGTAGAAACAATGAGCAGTTCTTC.

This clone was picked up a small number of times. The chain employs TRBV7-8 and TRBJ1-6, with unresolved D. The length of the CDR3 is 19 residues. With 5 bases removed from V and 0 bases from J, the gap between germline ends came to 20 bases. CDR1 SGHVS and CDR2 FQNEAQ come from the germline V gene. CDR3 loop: CASSPYRATGSSYNSPLHF. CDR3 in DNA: TGTGCCAGCAGCCCATATCGGGCCACGGGAAGCTCCTATAATTCACCCCTCCACTTT.

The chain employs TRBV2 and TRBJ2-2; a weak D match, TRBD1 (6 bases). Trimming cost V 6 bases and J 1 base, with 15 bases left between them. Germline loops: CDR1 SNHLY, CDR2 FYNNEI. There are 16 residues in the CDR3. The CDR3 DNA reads TGTGCCAGCAGCCCCAATCGGGGACAGAACACCGGGGAGCTGTTTTTT. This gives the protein CASSPNRGQNTGELFF.

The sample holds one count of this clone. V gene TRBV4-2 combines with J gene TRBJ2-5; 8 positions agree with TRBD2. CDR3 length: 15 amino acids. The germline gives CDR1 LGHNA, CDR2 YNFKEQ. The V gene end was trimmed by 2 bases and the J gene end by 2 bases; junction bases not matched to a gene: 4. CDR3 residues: CASSQFLAGQETQYF. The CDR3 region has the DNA TGTGCCAGCAGCCAATTCTTAGCGGGGCAAGAGACCCAGTACTTC.

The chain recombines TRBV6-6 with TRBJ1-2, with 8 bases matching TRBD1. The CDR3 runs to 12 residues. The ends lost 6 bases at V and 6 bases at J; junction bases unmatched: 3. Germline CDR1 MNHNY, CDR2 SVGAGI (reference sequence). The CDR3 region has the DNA TGTGCCAGCAGCTCGACAGGGGATGGCTACACCTTC. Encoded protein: CASSSTGDGYTF.

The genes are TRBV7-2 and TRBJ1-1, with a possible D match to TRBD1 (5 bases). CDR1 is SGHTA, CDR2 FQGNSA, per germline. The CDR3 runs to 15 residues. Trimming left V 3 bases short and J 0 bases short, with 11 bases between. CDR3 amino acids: CASSFQGYVNTEAFF. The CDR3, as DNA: TGTGCCAGCAGCTTTCAGGGATATGTGAACACTGAAGCTTTCTTT.

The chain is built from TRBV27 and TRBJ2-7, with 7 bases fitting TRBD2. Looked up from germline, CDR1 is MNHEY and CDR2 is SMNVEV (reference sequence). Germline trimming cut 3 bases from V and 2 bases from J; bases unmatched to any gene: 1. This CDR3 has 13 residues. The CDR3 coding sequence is TGTGCCAGCAGTTTTGGACTAGCCTACGAGCAGTACTTC. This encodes CASSFGLAYEQYF.

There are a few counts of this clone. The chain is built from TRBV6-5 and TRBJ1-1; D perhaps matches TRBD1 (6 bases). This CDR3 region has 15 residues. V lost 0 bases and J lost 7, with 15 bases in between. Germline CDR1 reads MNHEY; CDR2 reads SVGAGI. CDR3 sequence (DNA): TGTGCCAGCAGTTACTCGAGGCAGGGGAAGGGTGAAGCTTTCTTT. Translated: CASSYSRQGKGEAFF.

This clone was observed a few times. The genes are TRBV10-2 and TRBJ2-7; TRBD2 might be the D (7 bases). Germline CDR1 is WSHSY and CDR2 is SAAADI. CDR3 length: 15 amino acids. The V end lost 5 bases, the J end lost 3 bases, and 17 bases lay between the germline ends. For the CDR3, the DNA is TGCGCCAGCAGTAGGGGGGGGGATGGAGTCTACGAGCAGTACTTC. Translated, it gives CASSRGGDGVYEQYF.

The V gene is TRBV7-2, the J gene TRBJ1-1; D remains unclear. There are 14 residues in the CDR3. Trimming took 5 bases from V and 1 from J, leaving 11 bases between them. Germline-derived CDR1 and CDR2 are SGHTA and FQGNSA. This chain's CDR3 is CASSVIRENTEAFF. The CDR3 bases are TGTGCCAGCAGCGTGATACGGGAGAACACTGAAGCTTTCTTT.

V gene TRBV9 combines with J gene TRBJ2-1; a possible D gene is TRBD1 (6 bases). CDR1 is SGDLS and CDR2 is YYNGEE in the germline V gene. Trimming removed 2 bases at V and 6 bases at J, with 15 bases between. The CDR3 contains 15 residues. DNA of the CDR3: TGTGCCAGCAGCGTTGTGGGGGCCGCTAGCAATGAGCAGTTCTTC. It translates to CASSVVGAASNEQFF.

CDR3 in DNA: TGTGCCAGCAGAGAGCCCACCCTTAGCAATCAGCCCCAGCATTTT. Translated, it gives CASREPTLSNQPQHF. The rearrangement links TRBV28 to TRBJ1-5; D remains ambiguous. V was shortened by 6 bases and J by 0 bases, with 12 bases between the two germline ends. The CDR3 runs to 15 residues. Germline V gene sequence: CDR1 MDHEN, CDR2 SYDVKM.

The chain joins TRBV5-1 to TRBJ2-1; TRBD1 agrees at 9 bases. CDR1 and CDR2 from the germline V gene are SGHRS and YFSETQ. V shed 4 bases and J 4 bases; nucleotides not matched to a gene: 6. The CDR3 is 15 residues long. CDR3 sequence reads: CASSQPGQGYNEQFF. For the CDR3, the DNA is TGCGCCAGCAGCCAGCCGGGACAGGGATACAATGAGCAGTTCTTC.

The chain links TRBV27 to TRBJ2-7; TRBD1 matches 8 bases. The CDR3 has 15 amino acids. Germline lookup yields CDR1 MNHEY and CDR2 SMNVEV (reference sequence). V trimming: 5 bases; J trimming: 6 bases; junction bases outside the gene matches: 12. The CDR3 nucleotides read TGTGCCAGCAGTACGGGACAGGCCCAAAGGGGCGAGCAGTACTTC. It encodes CASSTGQAQRGEQYF.

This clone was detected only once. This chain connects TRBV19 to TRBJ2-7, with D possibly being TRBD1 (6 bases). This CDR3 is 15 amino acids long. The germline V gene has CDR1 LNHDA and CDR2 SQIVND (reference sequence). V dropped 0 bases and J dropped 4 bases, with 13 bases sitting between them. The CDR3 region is CASSIESQGAYEQYF. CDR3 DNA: TGTGCCAGTAGTATAGAGTCACAGGGCGCGTACGAGCAGTACTTC.

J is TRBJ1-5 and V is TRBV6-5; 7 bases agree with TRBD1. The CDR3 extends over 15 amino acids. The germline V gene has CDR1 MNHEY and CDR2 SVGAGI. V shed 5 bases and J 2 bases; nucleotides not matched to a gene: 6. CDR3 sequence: CASSPQGNGNQPQHF. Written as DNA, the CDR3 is TGTGCCAGCAGTCCACAGGGGAACGGCAATCAGCCCCAGCATTTT.

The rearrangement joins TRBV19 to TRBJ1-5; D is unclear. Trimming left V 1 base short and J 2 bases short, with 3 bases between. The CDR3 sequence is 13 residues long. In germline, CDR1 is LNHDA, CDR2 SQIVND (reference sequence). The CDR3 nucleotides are TGTGCCAGTAGTATAGGAGGCAATCAGCCCCAGCATTTT. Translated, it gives CASSIGGNQPQHF. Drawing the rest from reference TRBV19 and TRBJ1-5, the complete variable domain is DGGITQSPKYLFRKEGQNVTLSCEQNLNHDAMYWYRQDPGQGLRLIYYSQIVNDFQKGDIAEGYSVSREKKESFPLTVTSAQKNPTAFYLCASSIGGNQPQHFGDGTRLSIL.